Included here is one T cell receptor (beta chain) sequence, with context. This entry belongs to a study of cytomegalovirus exposure and HLA in healthy donors. Study in general: An early release of data contained 75 million to 90 million unique TCRs, which came from HLA-typed donors.

V gave up 4 bases and J gave up 4 bases, with 10 bases separating them. This CDR3 comprises 13 residues. The germline gives CDR1 SNHLY, CDR2 FYNNEI. The PCR contained 60 Vbeta and 13 Jbeta primers. TCRdb's copy holds only in-frame clones and misses some; the assay was immunoSEQ multiplex PCR. The sample carries some 160,000 clones, about 73% recorded once. The chain combines TRBV2 with TRBJ2-5, with D hard to call. Sequencing was done on a sample of PBMCs. The clonotype originates from a middle-aged woman in good health and CMV-seronegative. CDR3 DNA: TGTGCCAGCAGTGTTGGTAGCCGAGAGACCCAGTACTTC. This sequence encodes CASSVGSRETQYF.